The 3 T cell receptor beta chains below come from one sample, sequenced in a study of monozygotic twins with inflammatory bowel disease. TCRdb re-called the 5' RACE reads and gives one entry per CDR3 protein, without DNA. The listing records more than 300,000 distinct CDR3 sequences. The sequenced sample consisted of blood. The receptors derive from a human donor with ulcerative colitis or Crohn's disease, or a healthy co-twin of an affected twin (not recorded which).

The rearrangement uses TRBV15 and TRBJ1-2; TCRdb's D call, TRBD1, is unchecked because there is no DNA. CDR1 is LNHNV, CDR2 YYDKDF, per germline (reference sequence). This CDR3 comprises 13 residues. The CDR3 sequence is CATRPQGDYGYTF.

The CDR3 sequence: CASSQATGGGFYEQYF. This chain uses TRBV4-1 with TRBJ2-7; TCRdb's D call, TRBD1, is unchecked because there is no DNA. Germline V CDR1 and CDR2: MGHRA, YSYEKL. The CDR3 contains 16 residues.

J is TRBJ2-1 and V is TRBV5-4; TCRdb's D gene call, TRBD2, goes unchecked for lack of DNA. This CDR3 is built from 12 residues. The germline V gene has CDR1 SGHNT and CDR2 YYREEE (reference sequence). CDR3 protein: CASSLRENEQFF.